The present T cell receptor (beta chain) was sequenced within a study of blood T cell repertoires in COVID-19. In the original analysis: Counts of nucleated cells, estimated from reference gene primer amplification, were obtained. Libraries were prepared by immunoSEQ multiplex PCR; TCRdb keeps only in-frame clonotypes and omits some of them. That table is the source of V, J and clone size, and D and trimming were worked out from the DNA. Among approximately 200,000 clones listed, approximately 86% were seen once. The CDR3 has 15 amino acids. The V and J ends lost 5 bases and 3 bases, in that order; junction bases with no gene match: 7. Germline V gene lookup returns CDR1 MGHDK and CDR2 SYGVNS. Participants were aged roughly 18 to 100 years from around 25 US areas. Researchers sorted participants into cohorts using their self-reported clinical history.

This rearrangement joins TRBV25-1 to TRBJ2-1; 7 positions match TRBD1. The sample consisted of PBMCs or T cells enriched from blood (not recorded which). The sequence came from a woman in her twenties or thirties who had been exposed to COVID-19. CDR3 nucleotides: TGTGCCAGCAGTTCCGCCGGGACAGACTACAATGAGCAGTTCTTC. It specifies CASSSAGTDYNEQFF. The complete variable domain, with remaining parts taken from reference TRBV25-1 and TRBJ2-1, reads EADIYQTPRYLVIGTGKKITLECSQTMGHDKMYWYQQDPGMELHLIHYSYGVNSTEKGDLSSESTVSRIRTEHFPLTLESARPSHTSQYLCASSSAGTDYNEQFFGPGTRLTVL.